This TCR beta chain was sequenced in a study of vaccination and CD4 T cells after COVID-19. On the study more broadly: Overlapping spike peptides from SARS-CoV-2, HCoV-NL63, HCoV-OC43 and HCoV-229E served to stimulate the cells.

Study-wide results and caveats: Post-vaccination, and not before, a median roughly 86% of reactive clones appeared in convalescent patients.

An Oncomine TCR Beta short-read assay was used to sequence the DNA from cultured CD4+ T cells. TCRdb independently ran MiXCR on the PCR reads; one entry per CDR3 protein. The sample lists fewer than 20,000 distinct CDR3 sequences, around 45% seen once, with around 7.3% in the top ten. Germline lookup yields CDR1 LNHDA and CDR2 SQIVND (reference sequence). This CDR3 is built from 15 residues. The J segment lost 0 bases and the V segment lost 4 bases, leaving 5 bases of the junction unmatched. The treatment denotes: approximately nine-day PBMC culture with coronavirus spike peptide pools or control peptides (ViraFEST assay). ViraFEST grew antigen-specific T cells using peptide pools, then sequenced TCRs. This clonotype was recorded a few times. What it binds is unknown.

The V gene is TRBV19, the J gene TRBJ1-1; 7 bases align to TRBD1. The clonotype originates from a human donor who had recovered from COVID-19. Sample: CD4+ T cells from blood, cultured in vitro, taken after SARS-CoV-2 vaccination. The CDR3 bases are TGTGCCAGTAGTAGACAGGGTACCATGAACACTGAAGCTTTCTTT. This gives the protein CASSRQGTMNTEAFF.